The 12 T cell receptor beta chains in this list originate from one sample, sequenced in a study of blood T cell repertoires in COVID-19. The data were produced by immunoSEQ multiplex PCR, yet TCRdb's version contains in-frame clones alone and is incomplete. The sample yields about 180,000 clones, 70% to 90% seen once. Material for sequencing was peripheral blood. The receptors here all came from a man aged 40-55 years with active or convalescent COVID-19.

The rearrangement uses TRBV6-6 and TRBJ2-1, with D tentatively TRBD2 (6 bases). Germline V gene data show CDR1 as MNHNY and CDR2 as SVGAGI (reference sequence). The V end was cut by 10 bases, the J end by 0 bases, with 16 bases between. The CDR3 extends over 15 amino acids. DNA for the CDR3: TGTGCCACCCGGGGGAGACAGCTCTCCTACAATGAGCAGTTCTTC. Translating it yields CATRGRQLSYNEQFF.

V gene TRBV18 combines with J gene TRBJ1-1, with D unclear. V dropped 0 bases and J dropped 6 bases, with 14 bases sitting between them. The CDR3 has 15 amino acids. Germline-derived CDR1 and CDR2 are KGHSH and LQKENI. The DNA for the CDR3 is TGTGCCAGCTCACCACCTGGAGCGGCGGGTTCTGAAGCTTTCTTT. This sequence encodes CASSPPGAAGSEAFF.

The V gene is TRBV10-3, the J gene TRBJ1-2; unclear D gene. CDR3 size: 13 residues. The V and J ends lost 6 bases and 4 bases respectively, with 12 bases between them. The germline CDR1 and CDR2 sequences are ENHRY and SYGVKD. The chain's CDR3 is CAIRTSEGYGYTF. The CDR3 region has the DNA TGTGCCATCAGGACCTCGGAGGGCTATGGCTACACCTTC.

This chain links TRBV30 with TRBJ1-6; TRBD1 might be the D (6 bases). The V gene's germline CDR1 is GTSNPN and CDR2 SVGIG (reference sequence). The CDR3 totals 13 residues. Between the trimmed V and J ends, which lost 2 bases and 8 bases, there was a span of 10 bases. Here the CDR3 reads CAWSLSGDSPLHF. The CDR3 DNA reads TGTGCCTGGAGTCTGTCAGGGGATTCACCCCTCCACTTT.

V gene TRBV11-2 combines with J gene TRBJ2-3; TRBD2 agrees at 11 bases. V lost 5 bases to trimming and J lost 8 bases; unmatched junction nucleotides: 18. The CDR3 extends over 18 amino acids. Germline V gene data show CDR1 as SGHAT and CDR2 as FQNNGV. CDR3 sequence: CASSHLWGTSGGTRTQYF. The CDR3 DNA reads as TGTGCCAGCAGCCACCTATGGGGTACTAGCGGGGGTACACGTACGCAGTATTTT.

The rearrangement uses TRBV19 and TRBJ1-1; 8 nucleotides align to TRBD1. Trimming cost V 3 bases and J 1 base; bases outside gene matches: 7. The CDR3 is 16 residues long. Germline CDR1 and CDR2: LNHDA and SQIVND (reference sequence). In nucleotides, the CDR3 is TGTGCCAGTAGTATCTGGTCGACAGGGGCGAACACTGAAGCTTTCTTT. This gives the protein CASSIWSTGANTEAFF.

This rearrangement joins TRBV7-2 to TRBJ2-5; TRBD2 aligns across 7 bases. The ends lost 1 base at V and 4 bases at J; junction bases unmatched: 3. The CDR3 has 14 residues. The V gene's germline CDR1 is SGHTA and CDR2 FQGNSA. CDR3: CASSLVSGRETQYF. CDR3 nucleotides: TGTGCCAGCAGCTTAGTTAGCGGGCGAGAGACCCAGTACTTC.

The CDR3 is CASSFRGGLNTGELFF. Here the CDR3 DNA reads TGTGCCAGCAGCTTCCGTGGGGGCCTGAACACCGGGGAGCTGTTTTTT. This sequence joins TRBV7-9 and TRBJ2-2, with D tentatively TRBD1 (6 bases). This CDR3 spans 16 amino acids. Germline CDR1 is SEHNR and CDR2 is FQNEAQ (reference sequence). The germline V and J ends were trimmed by 3 bases and 1 base, with 12 bases remaining between them.

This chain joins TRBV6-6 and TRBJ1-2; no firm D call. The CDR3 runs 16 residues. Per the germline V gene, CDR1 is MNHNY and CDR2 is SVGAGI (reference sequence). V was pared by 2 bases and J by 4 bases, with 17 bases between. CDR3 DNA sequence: TGTGCCAGCAGTTACGGGCAGGTCCTCGATCTCTATGGCTACACCTTC. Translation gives CASSYGQVLDLYGYTF.

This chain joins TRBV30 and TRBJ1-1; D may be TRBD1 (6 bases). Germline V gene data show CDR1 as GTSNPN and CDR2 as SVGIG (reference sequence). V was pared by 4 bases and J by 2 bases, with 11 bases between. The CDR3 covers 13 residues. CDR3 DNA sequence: TGTGCCTGGACCCTACAGGGAAACACTGAAGCTTTCTTT. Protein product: CAWTLQGNTEAFF.

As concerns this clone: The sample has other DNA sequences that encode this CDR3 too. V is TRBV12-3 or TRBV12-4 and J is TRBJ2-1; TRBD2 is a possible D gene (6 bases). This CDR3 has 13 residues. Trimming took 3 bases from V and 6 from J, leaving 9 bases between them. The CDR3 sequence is CASSLAGGNEQFF. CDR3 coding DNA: TGTGCCAGCAGTTTGGCCGGGGGCAATGAGCAGTTCTTC.

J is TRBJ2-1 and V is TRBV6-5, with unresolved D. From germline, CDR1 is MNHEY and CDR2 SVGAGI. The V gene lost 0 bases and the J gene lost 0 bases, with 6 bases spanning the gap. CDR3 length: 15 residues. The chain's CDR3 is CASSYSGSSYNEQFF. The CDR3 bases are TGTGCCAGCAGTTACTCGGGCAGCTCCTACAATGAGCAGTTCTTC.